One sample yielded the 11 T cell receptor beta chains listed below, sequenced in a study of T cell repertoires in cytomegalovirus infection. These receptors' targets are unknown. MiXCR, run by TCRdb on the reads, gives a single entry per CDR3 protein. Of about 900,000 distinct CDR3 sequences in the sample, approximately 33% were seen once. Sample: cultured CD8+ T cells from PBMCs, taken from culture after CMV antigen stimulation. The source is a human donor in good health (CMV status not recorded). Some clones in this sample may be carry-over from other donors' samples.

This clonotype has a handful of counts. The chain couples TRBV2 to TRBJ1-1, with no clear D. Between the trimmed V and J ends, which lost 8 bases and 6 bases, there was a span of 16 bases. Germline lookup yields CDR1 SNHLY and CDR2 FYNNEI. The CDR3 covers 13 residues. The CDR3 here is CASPRKGSAEAFF. CDR3 sequence (DNA): TGTGCCAGCCCCCGAAAGGGTTCGGCTGAAGCTTTCTTT.

This clonotype was seen a handful of times. The gene calls are TRBV5-1 and TRBJ2-5; 8 positions match TRBD1. V trimming: 3 bases; J trimming: 3 bases; junction bases outside the gene matches: 4. Germline-derived CDR1 and CDR2 are SGHRS and YFSETQ. The CDR3 sequence is 14 residues long. CDR3 sequence (DNA): TGCGCCAGCAGCTACGACAGGGGAGAAGAGACCCAGTACTTC. It codes for CASSYDRGEETQYF.

This clonotype appeared many times. This sequence joins TRBV7-2 and TRBJ2-3; maybe TRBD2 (5 bases). The CDR3 covers 15 residues. Trimming took off 3 bases at V and 0 bases at J, with 10 bases between the two ends. From germline, CDR1 is SGHTA and CDR2 FQGNSA. The CDR3 reads CASSLTGISTDTQYF. CDR3 DNA sequence: TGTGCCAGCAGCTTGACGGGGATTAGCACAGATACGCAGTATTTT.

This clonotype came up many times. The chain combines TRBV7-2 with TRBJ1-2, with 8 bases that match TRBD1. J lost 6 bases, V lost 5 bases, and 14 bases had no gene match. From germline, CDR1 is SGHTA and CDR2 FQGNSA. The CDR3 covers 16 residues. The CDR3 is CASSARQGSHIHGYTF. As DNA, the CDR3 is TGTGCCAGCAGCGCGAGACAGGGGTCGCATATTCATGGCTACACCTTC.

This clonotype was seen a handful of times. The chain links TRBV6-5 to TRBJ2-3; 13 bases agree with TRBD2. Trimming at V came to 6 bases and at J to 3 bases, leaving 15 bases not matched to a gene. The CDR3 runs to 19 residues. CDR1 and CDR2 from the germline V gene are MNHEY and SVGAGI. The CDR3 sequence is CASRISGTSGERATDTQYF. In DNA, the CDR3 is TGTGCCAGCAGAATTTCCGGGACTAGCGGGGAACGGGCAACAGATACGCAGTATTTT.

This clonotype was recorded a few times. This sequence joins TRBV7-9 and TRBJ1-2, with D possibly matching TRBD1 (6 bases). The CDR3 is 16 amino acids. The V gene's germline CDR1 is SEHNR and CDR2 FQNEAQ (reference sequence). Trimming pared 5 bases from V and 3 bases from J, leaving 19 bases between. CDR3 sequence: CASSREAGGLYYGYTF. Here the CDR3 DNA reads TGTGCCAGCAGCCGCGAGGCGGGGGGCTTATACTATGGCTACACCTTC. Based on the CDR3 plus reference TRBV7-9 and TRBJ1-2, the full variable domain is DTGVSQNPRHKITKRGQNVTFRCDPISEHNRLYWYRQTLGQGPEFLTYFQNEAQLEKSRLLSDRFSAERPKGSFSTLEIQRTEQGDSAMYLCASSREAGGLYYGYTFGSGTRLTVV.

The V gene is TRBV7-9, the J gene TRBJ2-1; D remains ambiguous. V was pared by 5 bases and J by 8 bases, with 28 bases between. The CDR3 is made up of 18 amino acids. CDR1 SEHNR and CDR2 FQNEAQ come from the germline V gene (reference sequence). The CDR3 sequence is CASSPSQADLARVDEQFF. In DNA form, the CDR3 reads TGTGCCAGCAGCCCCTCCCAGGCAGACCTTGCGAGAGTCGATGAGCAGTTCTTC.

This clonotype appeared many times. The CDR3 reads CASSPWTGDGYTF. The CDR3 nucleotides are TGTGCCAGCAGCCCCTGGACAGGGGATGGCTACACCTTC. This rearrangement joins TRBV7-2 to TRBJ1-2, with 9 bases identical to TRBD1. J was trimmed by 6 bases and V by 5 bases; bases with no gene match: 4. Looked up from germline, CDR1 is SGHTA and CDR2 is FQGNSA. There are 13 residues in the CDR3.

The V and J genes are TRBV12-3 or TRBV12-4 and TRBJ1-1; 9 nucleotides line up with TRBD1. The trim removed 7 bases at V and 1 base at J, leaving 4 bases unmatched. This CDR3 is built from 14 residues. The CDR3 DNA sequence: TGTGCCAGCATCCCGGACAGGGGGAACACTGAAGCTTTCTTT. Translating gives CASIPDRGNTEAFF.

The gene calls are TRBV7-9 and TRBJ1-4, with 9 bases lining up with TRBD1. V shed 1 base, J shed 5 bases, and the junction held 8 bases outside the gene matches. The CDR3 consists of 17 residues. Germline V gene sequence: CDR1 SEHNR, CDR2 FQNEAQ (reference sequence). CDR3 sequence reads: CASSLDYRGLENEKLFF. CDR3 bases: TGTGCCAGCAGCTTAGACTACAGGGGGCTGGAGAATGAAAAACTGTTTTTT.

The sample holds many counts of this clonotype. This chain uses TRBV7-6 with TRBJ2-1; TRBD1 matches 8 bases. V lost 2 bases and J lost 8; bases outside the gene matches: 11. Germline V lookup: CDR1 SGHVS, CDR2 FNYEAQ. This CDR3 region has 16 residues. The CDR3 DNA reads TGTGCCAGCAGCTTACCTGAGGACAGGGCTGACGATGAGCAGTTCTTC. Protein sequence: CASSLPEDRADDEQFF.